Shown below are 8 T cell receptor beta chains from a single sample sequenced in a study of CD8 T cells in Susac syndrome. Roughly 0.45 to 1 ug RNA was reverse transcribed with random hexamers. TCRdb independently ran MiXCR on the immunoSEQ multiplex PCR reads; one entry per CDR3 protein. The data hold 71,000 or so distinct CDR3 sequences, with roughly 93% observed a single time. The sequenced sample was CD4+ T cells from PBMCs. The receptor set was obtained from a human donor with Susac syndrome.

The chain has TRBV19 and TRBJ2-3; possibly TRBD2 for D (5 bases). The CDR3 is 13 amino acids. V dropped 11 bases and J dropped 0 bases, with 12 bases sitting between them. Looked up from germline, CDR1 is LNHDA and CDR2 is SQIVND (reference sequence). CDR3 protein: CASARVSTDTQYF. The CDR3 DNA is TGTGCCTCTGCGAGGGTAAGCACAGATACGCAGTATTTT.

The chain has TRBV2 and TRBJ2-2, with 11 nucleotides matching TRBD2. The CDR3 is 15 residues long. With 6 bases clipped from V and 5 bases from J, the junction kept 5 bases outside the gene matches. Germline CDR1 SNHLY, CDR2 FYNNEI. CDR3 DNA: TGTGCCAGCAGGGGACTAGCGGCCAATACCGGGGAGCTGTTTTTT. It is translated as CASRGLAANTGELFF.

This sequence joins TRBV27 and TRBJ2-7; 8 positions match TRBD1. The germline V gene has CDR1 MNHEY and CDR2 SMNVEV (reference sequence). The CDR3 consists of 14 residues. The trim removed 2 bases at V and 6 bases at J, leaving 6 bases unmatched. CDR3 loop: CASSLQGAPVEQYF. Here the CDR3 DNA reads TGTGCCAGCAGTTTACAGGGGGCGCCGGTCGAGCAGTACTTC.

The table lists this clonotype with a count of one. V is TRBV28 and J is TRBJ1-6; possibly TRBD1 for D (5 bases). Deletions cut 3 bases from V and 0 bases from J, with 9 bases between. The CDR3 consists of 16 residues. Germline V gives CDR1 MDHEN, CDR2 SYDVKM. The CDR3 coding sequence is TGTGCCAGCAGTTTCGGTGGGGGCTCCTATAATTCACCCCTCCACTTT. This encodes CASSFGGGSYNSPLHF.

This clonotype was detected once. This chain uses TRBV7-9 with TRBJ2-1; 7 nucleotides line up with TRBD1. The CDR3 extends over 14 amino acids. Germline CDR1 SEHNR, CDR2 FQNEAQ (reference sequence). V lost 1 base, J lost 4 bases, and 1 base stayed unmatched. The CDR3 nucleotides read TGTGCCAGCAGCTTAGGACAGGGTTACAATGAGCAGTTCTTC. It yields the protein CASSLGQGYNEQFF.

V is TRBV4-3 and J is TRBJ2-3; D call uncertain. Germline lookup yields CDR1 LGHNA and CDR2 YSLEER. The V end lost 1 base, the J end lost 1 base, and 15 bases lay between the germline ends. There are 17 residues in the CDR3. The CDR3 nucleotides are TGCGCCAGCAGCCAAGGACCCGGCGGTCAGGGCACAGATACGCAGTATTTT. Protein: CASSQGPGGQGTDTQYF.

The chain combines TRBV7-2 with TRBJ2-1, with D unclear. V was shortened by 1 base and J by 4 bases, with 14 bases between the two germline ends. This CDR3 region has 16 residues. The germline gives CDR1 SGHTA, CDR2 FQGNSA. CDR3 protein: CASSLELVPRYNEQFF. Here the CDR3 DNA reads TGTGCCAGCAGCTTAGAATTGGTACCTCGATACAATGAGCAGTTCTTC.

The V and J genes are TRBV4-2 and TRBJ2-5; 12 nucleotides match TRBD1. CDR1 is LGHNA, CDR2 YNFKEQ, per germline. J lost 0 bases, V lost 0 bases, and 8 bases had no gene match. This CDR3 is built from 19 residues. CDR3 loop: CASSQDRDRGRGDQETQYF. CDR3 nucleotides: TGTGCCAGCAGCCAAGATCGGGACAGGGGGCGAGGGGACCAAGAGACCCAGTACTTC.